This passage covers 27 T cell receptor beta chains from one sample sequenced in a study of cytomegalovirus exposure and HLA in healthy donors. This PCR relied on a set of 60 Vbeta primers and 13 Jbeta primers. Measured with immunoSEQ multiplex PCR; TCRdb has only the in-frame clones, and not every one. The data contain tens of thousands of clones, roughly 79% of them singletons. Input material: PBMCs. The receptors stem from a man in his fifties in good health and CMV-seronegative.

As DNA, the CDR3 is TGTGCCAGCAGTTTGGGTAGTGCGGGTAAAGAGACCCAGTACTTC. Translating gives CASSLGSAGKETQYF. This chain links TRBV27 with TRBJ2-5; D may be TRBD2 (5 bases). The CDR3 has 15 amino acids. Trimming pared 3 bases from V and 3 bases from J, leaving 14 bases between. Germline CDR1 MNHEY, CDR2 SMNVEV (reference sequence).

The V and J genes are TRBV19 and TRBJ2-7; tentatively, D is TRBD1 (6 bases). V lost 1 base, J lost 3 bases, and 7 bases lay in between. There are 13 residues in the CDR3. Germline CDR1 LNHDA, CDR2 SQIVND (reference sequence). The CDR3 loop reads CASSIAGVYEQYF. In DNA form, the CDR3 reads TGTGCCAGTAGTATAGCAGGGGTCTACGAGCAGTACTTC.

This clone occurred once. The chain uses TRBV28 and TRBJ1-2; TRBD1 is a possible D gene (6 bases). The V end lost 3 bases, the J end lost 7 bases, and 27 bases lay between the germline ends. The CDR3 is 18 amino acids. Looked up from germline, CDR1 is MDHEN and CDR2 is SYDVKM. The DNA for the CDR3 is TGTGCCAGCAGTTTTTGGCCCACGACAGGTCACCAACCGATTGGCTACACCTTC. This encodes CASSFWPTTGHQPIGYTF.

The gene calls are TRBV19 and TRBJ2-7, with 8 nucleotides matching TRBD1. The germline V gene encodes CDR1 LNHDA and CDR2 SQIVND (reference sequence). Germline trimming cut 8 bases from V and 3 bases from J; bases unmatched to any gene: 6. The CDR3 contains 13 residues. The CDR3 coding sequence is TGTGCCAGTGGGGGGACAGGTAGCTACGAGCAGTACTTC. Protein: CASGGTGSYEQYF.

The genes are TRBV27 and TRBJ2-7; 8 bases match TRBD2. Trimming removed 4 bases from V and 3 bases from J; junction bases left unmatched: 8. This CDR3 has 15 residues. The V gene's germline CDR1 is MNHEY and CDR2 SMNVEV (reference sequence). CDR3 nucleotide sequence: TGTGCCAGCAGTTCTCCGGGACTAGGGAGCTACGAGCAGTACTTC. This encodes CASSSPGLGSYEQYF.

This clone appeared a few times. This chain joins TRBV10-1 and TRBJ2-2; tentative D call: TRBD1 (5 bases). This CDR3 is built from 12 residues. Trimming took off 6 bases at V and 6 bases at J, with 8 bases between the two ends. Per the germline V gene, CDR1 is WNHNN and CDR2 is SYGVQD (reference sequence). Written as DNA, the CDR3 is TGCGCCAGCAGCAGGGATTCCGGGGAGCTGTTTTTT. It translates to CASSRDSGELFF.

This chain uses TRBV2 with TRBJ2-7; perhaps TRBD2 as D (5 bases). The CDR3 totals 15 residues. V lost 5 bases, J lost 6 bases, and 20 bases lay in between. The germline CDR1 and CDR2 sequences are SNHLY and FYNNEI. CDR3 DNA: TGTGCCAGCAGTAATCGGGGTAGGATTGGAAGCGAGCAGTACTTC. This encodes CASSNRGRIGSEQYF.

The gene calls are TRBV9 and TRBJ2-2; perhaps TRBD2 as D (5 bases). This CDR3 contains 15 residues. Germline-derived CDR1 and CDR2 are SGDLS and YYNGEE. Trimming took 4 bases from V and 1 from J, leaving 11 bases between them. CDR3 coding DNA: TGTGCCAGCAGCCCCCGGAGCGGGAACACCGGGGAGCTGTTTTTT. It yields the protein CASSPRSGNTGELFF.

In regard to this clone: A read error may produce the germline difference seen at one junction end. V gene TRBV7-7 combines with J gene TRBJ1-3; 8 bases agree with TRBD1. The CDR3 has 15 residues. The V gene's germline CDR1 is SSHAT and CDR2 FNYEAQ (reference sequence). CDR3 amino acids: CASSLDRGGGNTIYF. As DNA, the CDR3 is TGTGCTAGCAGCTTAGACAGGGGAGGTGGAAACACCATATATTTT.

The genes are TRBV7-8 and TRBJ2-7, with D possibly TRBD2 on 5 matching bases. The CDR3 spans 15 residues. Germline CDR1 and CDR2: SGHVS and FQNEAQ. Trimming took 5 bases from V and 2 from J, leaving 16 bases between them. The CDR3 coding sequence is TGTGCCAGCAGCCCTTCGGGAATAGGGACCTACGAGCAGTACTTC. It encodes CASSPSGIGTYEQYF.

The J gene is TRBJ2-1, the V gene TRBV19, with D maybe TRBD2 (5 bases). The ends were cut back, 2 bases at V and 0 bases at J, with 14 bases in the middle. Germline CDR1 LNHDA, CDR2 SQIVND (reference sequence). CDR3 length equals 17 residues. CDR3 coding DNA: TGTGCCAGTAGTATATTCGGGGTACCCAGCTCCTACAATGAGCAGTTCTTC. It is translated as CASSIFGVPSSYNEQFF.

The rearrangement joins TRBV5-5 to TRBJ1-2, with TRBD1 matching 8 bases. V gave up 2 bases and J gave up 6 bases; unmatched junction bases: 6. In germline, CDR1 is SGHKS, CDR2 YYEKEE (reference sequence). The CDR3 totals 14 residues. CDR3: CASSFPGGEDGYTF. CDR3 nucleotide sequence: TGTGCCAGCAGCTTTCCAGGGGGCGAAGATGGCTACACCTTC. Filled out from reference TRBV5-5 and TRBJ1-2, the complete variable domain reads DAGVTQSPTHLIKTRGQQVTLRCSPISGHKSVSWYQQVLGQGPQFIFQYYEKEERGRGNFPDRFSARQFPNYSSELNVNALLLGDSALYLCASSFPGGEDGYTFGSGTRLTVV.

This clone occurred once. The gene calls are TRBV6-5 and TRBJ2-5; 7 nucleotides line up with TRBD1. The CDR3 runs to 14 residues. Per germline, CDR1 MNHEY and CDR2 SVGAGI. V was pared by 6 bases and J by 1 base, with 5 bases of the junction left unmatched. The CDR3 region is CASSPGQIQETQYF. The CDR3 DNA sequence: TGTGCCAGCAGCCCGGGACAGATCCAAGAGACCCAGTACTTC.

J is TRBJ2-1 and V is TRBV6-7; a possible D gene is TRBD1 (6 bases). TRBV6-7 is given ORF status, its function remaining uncertain. There are 17 residues in the CDR3. V shed 0 bases and J shed 6 bases, with 18 bases lying between them. Written as DNA, the CDR3 is TGTGCCAGCAGTTACTCCGGGACACCCCGAGGGCCCAATGAGCAGTTCTTC. Translation gives CASSYSGTPRGPNEQFF.

The rearrangement uses TRBV14 and TRBJ1-2; D is perhaps TRBD1 (5 bases). V was trimmed by 4 bases and J by 2 bases, leaving 8 bases between them. Germline values: CDR1 SGHDN, CDR2 FVKESK. The CDR3 extends over 13 amino acids. The CDR3 region is CASSPRTNYGYTF. DNA for the CDR3: TGTGCCAGCAGCCCCAGGACAAACTATGGCTACACCTTC.

The rearrangement joins TRBV7-9 to TRBJ1-2; D call uncertain. Germline-derived CDR1 and CDR2 are SEHNR and FQNEAQ (reference sequence). The CDR3 totals 13 residues. Deletions cut 4 bases from V and 2 bases from J, with 8 bases between. The CDR3 DNA reads as TGTGCCAGCAGCTACACAGAGAACTATGGCTACACCTTC. This sequence encodes CASSYTENYGYTF.

J is TRBJ2-7 and V is TRBV6-5, with unresolved D. The V and J ends lost 0 bases and 3 bases respectively, with 12 bases between them. CDR3 length: 15 amino acids. Germline V gene data show CDR1 as MNHEY and CDR2 as SVGAGI. The CDR3: CASSYSFSAYYEQYF. The CDR3 nucleotides are TGTGCCAGCAGTTACTCCTTCAGCGCCTACTACGAGCAGTACTTC.

The chain carries TRBV6-1 and TRBJ1-1; 7 nucleotides agree with TRBD1. From germline, CDR1 is MNHNS and CDR2 SASEGT. This CDR3 has 15 amino acids. J was trimmed by 1 base and V by 6 bases; bases with no gene match: 8. The DNA for the CDR3 is TGTGCCAGCAGAACGGGACAGATAGCGAACACTGAAGCTTTCTTT. Translation gives CASRTGQIANTEAFF.

This clone appeared once. This chain uses TRBV30 with TRBJ2-3, with 8 positions matching TRBD2. Trimming removed 2 bases from V and 6 bases from J; junction bases left unmatched: 4. Germline V gives CDR1 GTSNPN, CDR2 SVGIG (reference sequence). The CDR3 has 13 amino acids. The CDR3 coding sequence is TGTGCCTGGAGTCGGGGGGGGGAGGATACGCAGTATTTT. As protein: CAWSRGGEDTQYF.

The V and J genes are TRBV4-2 and TRBJ2-5; D is possibly TRBD2 (6 bases). V was pared by 1 base and J by 3 bases, with 12 bases between. There are 15 residues in the CDR3. Looked up from germline, CDR1 is LGHNA and CDR2 is YNFKEQ. CDR3 region: CASSQVIGGKETQYF. The CDR3 region has the DNA TGTGCCAGCAGCCAAGTCATCGGGGGAAAAGAGACCCAGTACTTC.

The chain combines TRBV28 with TRBJ2-1, with D maybe TRBD1 (6 bases). This CDR3 is 15 amino acids long. Trimming took off 3 bases at V and 3 bases at J, with 12 bases between the two ends. The germline CDR1 and CDR2 sequences are MDHEN and SYDVKM. CDR3 in DNA: TGTGCCAGCAGTTTCCTAGGACAGTTCTACAATGAGCAGTTCTTC. It specifies CASSFLGQFYNEQFF.

This sequence joins TRBV7-9 and TRBJ1-2; 7 positions agree with TRBD1. Germline values: CDR1 SEHNR, CDR2 FQNEAQ (reference sequence). With V trimmed by 2 bases and J by 7 bases, 13 bases remained unmatched. The CDR3 is made up of 16 amino acids. This CDR3 reads CASSLRGQAGMGGYTF. The CDR3 nucleotides are TGTGCCAGCAGCTTAAGGGGGCAGGCCGGGATGGGTGGCTACACCTTC.

In nucleotides, the CDR3 is TGTGCCAGCAGCATACAGAGTAGCAATCAGCCCCAGCATTTT. It yields the protein CASSIQSSNQPQHF. The chain recombines TRBV5-4 with TRBJ1-5; D is unresolved. The CDR3 is made up of 14 amino acids. From germline, CDR1 is SGHNT and CDR2 YYREEE (reference sequence). Trimming stripped 4 bases from V and 0 bases from J, with 8 bases between. Full variable domain (outside the CDR3, taken from reference TRBV5-4 and TRBJ1-5): ETGVTQSPTHLIKTRGQQVTLRCSSQSGHNTVSWYQQALGQGPQFIFQYYREEENGRGNFPPRFSGLQFPNYSSELNVNALELDDSALYLCASSIQSSNQPQHFGDGTRLSIL.

The J gene is TRBJ1-1, the V gene TRBV11-2; D gene unclear. Germline CDR1 reads SGHAT; CDR2 reads FQNNGV. The CDR3 has 13 residues. V was cut by 6 bases and J by 1 base, with 9 bases left in between. The CDR3 loop reads CASRYTANTEAFF. CDR3 bases: TGTGCCAGCAGGTATACAGCGAACACTGAAGCTTTCTTT.

V is TRBV5-8 and J is TRBJ2-7, with 8 bases identical to TRBD1. There are 14 residues in the CDR3. The V gene's germline CDR1 is SGHTS and CDR2 YDEGEE. After removal of 4 bases from V and 7 bases from J, the junction contained 10 bases not matched to a gene. The CDR3, as DNA: TGTGCCAGCAGCGTGACAGGGGCCTTTGGGGAGCAGTACTTC. It codes for CASSVTGAFGEQYF.

This chain links TRBV9 with TRBJ2-1; 7 bases line up with TRBD1. CDR1 and CDR2 (germline): SGDLS, YYNGEE. The CDR3 has 15 residues. V lost 3 bases to trimming and J lost 0 bases; unmatched junction nucleotides: 3. The CDR3 DNA follows: TGTGCCAGCAGCGCCACAGGGGCCTCCTACAATGAGCAGTTCTTC. Translation gives CASSATGASYNEQFF. Full variable domain (remainder filled in from reference TRBV9 and TRBJ2-1): DSGVTQTPKHLITATGQRVTLRCSPRSGDLSVYWYQQSLDQGLQFLIQYYNGEERAKGNILERFSAQQFPDLHSELNLSSLELGDSALYFCASSATGASYNEQFFGPGTRLTVL.

The chain links TRBV4-1 to TRBJ1-2; tentative D call: TRBD1 (6 bases). Germline-derived CDR1 and CDR2 are MGHRA and YSYEKL. This CDR3 has 16 amino acids. The V gene lost 0 bases and the J gene lost 2 bases, with 13 bases spanning the gap. The CDR3 spells CASSQDPGGPNYGYTF. The CDR3 nucleotides are TGCGCCAGCAGCCAAGACCCGGGGGGCCCGAACTATGGCTACACCTTC.